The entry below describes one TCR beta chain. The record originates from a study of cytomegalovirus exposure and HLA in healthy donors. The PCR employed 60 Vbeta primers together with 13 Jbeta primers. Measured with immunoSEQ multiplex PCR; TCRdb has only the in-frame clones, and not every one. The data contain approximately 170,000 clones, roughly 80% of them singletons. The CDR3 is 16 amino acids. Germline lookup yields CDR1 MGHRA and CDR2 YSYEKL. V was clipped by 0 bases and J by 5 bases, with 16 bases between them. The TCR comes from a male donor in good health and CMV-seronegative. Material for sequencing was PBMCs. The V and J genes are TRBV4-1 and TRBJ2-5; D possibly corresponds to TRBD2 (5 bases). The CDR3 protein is CASSQEAGAPGETQYF. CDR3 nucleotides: TGCGCCAGCAGCCAAGAAGCAGGCGCCCCGGGGGAGACCCAGTACTTC.